This T cell receptor (beta chain) is from a study of human T cells and chemical hapten exposure (dated by TCRdb to the early 2020s). Regarding the research as a whole: For sensitization, 2% DPC in acetone was applied to a roughly 2 cm by roughly 2 cm area of upper inner arm skin. Throughout the study period of around 24 weeks, patients also received therapeutic DPC doses to the scalp every week. Patch tests used Finn chambers with 0.01% DPC on the upper back, scored after 6 days by International Contact Dermatitis Research Group standards. The mostly female patient cohort included alopecia areata with under or over 50% scalp involvement, alopecia totalis and alopecia universalis. The libraries were sequenced as a pool, and the TCR yield per sample differed mostly because of small variations in library volumes within the pool. In alopecia patients, the study followed how the peripheral blood TCR repertoire changed in vivo over primary and secondary sensitization to diphenylcyclopropenone (DPC), a hapten. Patient blood was sampled pre-sensitization (week 0) and at 2, 6 and about 24 weeks after DPC sensitization. Some 29 alopecia patients gave blood for TCR sequencing at one to four time points (pre-sensitization, 2, 6 and 24 weeks).

The germline V gene sets CDR1 to ENHRY and CDR2 to SYGVKD. Inclusive of the bounding cysteine and phenylalanine, the CDR3 is 16 residues long. This entry keeps only the CDR3 DNA: 48 bases, framed from base 1. For this chain, trimming is 2 bases at the V end and 5 bases at the J end, and the number of junction bases without a gene match is 8. On this clonotype itself: It lacks a known antigen. No base quality information exists; no much larger clone differs at one position.

In light of the paper, this sample's time point label describes: patch test 1, 2 weeks after DPC sensitization. The treatment or condition label, as the study defines it: therapeutic diphenylcyclopropenone sensitization with weekly scalp DPC. At every patch-test visit, the blood draw took place before the patch test was put on. Eligible patients were aged 18 to 70, diagnosed with alopecia, deemed suitable for DPC therapy, and excluded if pregnant. Total RNA was extracted from unfractionated whole blood collected in Tempus Blood RNA tubes. The method behind the library was RACE. TCRdb records NextSeq 500 as the sequencer. Library preparation attached unique molecular identifiers to individual cDNA molecules for quantitative, reproducible TCR counting. Both TCR alpha and TCR beta chains were sequenced from each blood RNA sample. The study's processing was this. The median number of TCRs per sample was around 100,000, ranging from about 23,224 to 700,000. V, J and CDR3 annotation of the TCR reads was carried out using the Decombinator software suite. To make PS versus PT1 abundance plots, every sample was subsampled to the same number of TCRs (28,000). Expanded TCRs were defined as absent before sensitization and observed at least eight times at the 2-week time point. TCRdb's own reprocessing of the public reads used fastp at Q25 and MiXCR and kept productive beta chains. Rows merge per CDR3 protein into single entries with the most common DNA and genes. The V and J calls follow TCRdb's processing rather than the paper's. Counted in this sample were around 110,000 distinct CDR3 sequences; around 10% of them appeared once. The biggest ten clones account for 1.2% to 1.5% of the sample.

What the study reported, not specific to this receptor: The number of PT1 expanded TCRs positively correlated with patch test score, significant at thresholds 8, 16 and 32 but not 4. The number of TCRs above 1 in 1000 frequency did not change with DPC sensitization; there was no evidence of global repertoire structure alterations. Because every patient had alopecia, a presumed autoimmune disease, the patients' immune response might differ from that of healthy individuals. After repeated subsampling, the strength of the expansion versus patch-test correlation and the threshold at which it became significant changed. Expanded TCRs formed significantly more large CDR3 similarity clusters than pre-sensitization or healthy control sets, consistent with antigen-driven responses.

The source was whole blood, collected in connection with sensitization to the hapten diphenylcyclopropenone (DPC). Recombination linked TRBV10-3 to TRBJ2-3; TRBD2 agrees with 9 junctional bases. This sequence was found in a woman between 45 and 65 years old with alopecia areata. Some clones in this sample may be carry-over from other donors' samples. The DNA reads TGTGCCATCAGTGAGGGGGGGACTAGCACGAGAGATACGCAGTATTTT. It codes for CAISEGGTSTRDTQYF.